This entry is about one T cell receptor beta chain. This clone's antigen is unknown. No base-level quality is on record; no much larger clone is a single base apart. Including cysteine and phenylalanine, the CDR3 has 17 amino acids. The sequence is cut down to CDR3 DNA, 51 bases in frame from base 1. Here V drops 0 bases and J drops 4 bases, and the junction holds 9 bases not matched to any gene. The germline V gene (reference sequence) specifies LGHDT as CDR1 and YNNKEL as CDR2. This record comes from a study of identical twins (TCRdb year 2016). With regard to the full study: To test whether fetal clonotypes persist, this study deep-sequenced TCR alpha and beta repertoires from monozygotic twins, from unrelated adults of various ages, and from cord blood. To rule out contamination, replicate twin experiments were performed at different times with different library preparation protocols. Here is what the overall study found, with its caveats: Excess twin sharing in beta out-of-frame sequences was weaker because fewer shared sequences lowered the signal-to-noise ratio. In monozygotic twins, recombination models systematically underestimated out-of-frame TCR alpha sharing, but the models matched the sharing seen between unrelated individuals. Compared with coincidental sharing between unrelated individuals, out-of-frame TCR alpha sequences shared between twins had an excess of sequences with low generation probability. Abundant cord blood beta clonotypes carried fewer insertions; young adult naive repertoires showed a weaker similar trend, while memory repertoires showed none. Because the same donors could not be followed over many years, the conclusions depended on cross-sectional statistical analysis. Zero-insertion analyses could be partly confounded by invariant T cells such as MAIT and iNKT, though diverse VJ usage argued against such confounding for most clonotypes.

The method behind the library was 5' RACE. Instrument on record: Illumina HiSeq 2000. Template switching introduced a universal primer binding site; the final cDNA contained a unique molecular identifier, enabling accurate counting of TCR cDNA molecules. Specific primers in the conserved constant-segment region were used to synthesize first-strand cDNA for the TCR alpha and beta chains. To control for contamination, every cDNA library was double barcoded, receiving both a SMART-Mk sample barcode and Illumina barcodes. TruSeq adapter sequences along with Illumina sample barcodes were introduced in two successive PCR steps. The Illumina HiSeq platform was used with custom primers to sequence TCR alpha and beta cDNA libraries. Concerning the study's data processing: MiGEC was used to process raw reads and extract unique molecular identifiers, and MiXCR was used to find CDR3 positions. For each individual, recombination models were inferred using an EM algorithm with the repgenHMM and IGoR tools. The tcR package in R was used for shared clonotype analysis, with sharing normalized by the product of cloneset sizes. To study raw recombination free of thymic and clonal selection effects, out-of-frame nonproductive sequences were analyzed. Using fastp trimming at Q25 and MiXCR clonotype assembly, TCRdb reanalyzed the public sequencing data and kept in-frame beta chains. Records with the same CDR3 protein are collapsed into one entry carrying the most frequent genes and DNA. These V and J calls rely on TCRdb rather than the paper's analysis. The sample table shows about 720,000 distinct CDR3 sequences, and over 8.5% are seen once. The ten largest clones capture 0.75% to 1% of the sample.

Every donor was a healthy Caucasian. Three pairs of female monozygotic twins, all aged about 18 to 30 years, made up the twin cohort. Peripheral blood mononuclear cells were used as the source from which RNA for TCR libraries was isolated. This same sample was also part of a study on yellow fever vaccine responses in identical twins. The second paper further reports: The T cell response to vaccination in identical twins was reported by the authors to appear partly convergent and partly personalized. In identical twins, the study followed T cell clones that responded to the vaccine with precision.

The sample comprised PBMCs. The TCR comes from a woman between 18 and 30 years old in good health. The rearranged chain carries TRBV3-1 and TRBJ2-7; 10 central bases correspond to TRBD2. The DNA sequence is given as TGTGCCAGCAGCCAAGACGGGGCTAGCGGGAGTATGTACGAGCAGTACTTC. This codes for CASSQDGASGSMYEQYF.